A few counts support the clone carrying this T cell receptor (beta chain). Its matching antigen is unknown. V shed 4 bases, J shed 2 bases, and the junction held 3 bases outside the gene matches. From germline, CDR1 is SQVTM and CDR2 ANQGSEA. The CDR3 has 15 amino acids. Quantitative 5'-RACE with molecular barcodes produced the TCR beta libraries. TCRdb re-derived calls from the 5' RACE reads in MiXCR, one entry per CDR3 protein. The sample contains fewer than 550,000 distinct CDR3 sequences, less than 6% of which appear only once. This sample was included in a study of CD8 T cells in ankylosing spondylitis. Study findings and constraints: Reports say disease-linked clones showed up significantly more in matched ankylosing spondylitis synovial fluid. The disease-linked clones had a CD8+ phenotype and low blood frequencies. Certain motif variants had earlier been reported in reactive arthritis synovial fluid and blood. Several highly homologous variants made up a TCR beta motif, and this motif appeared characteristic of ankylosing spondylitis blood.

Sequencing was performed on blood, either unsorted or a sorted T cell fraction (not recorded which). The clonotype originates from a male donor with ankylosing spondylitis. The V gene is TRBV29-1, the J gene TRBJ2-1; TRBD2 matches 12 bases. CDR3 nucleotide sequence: TGCAGCGTTGGATGGACTAGCGGGACCTACAATGAGCAGTTCTTC. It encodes CSVGWTSGTYNEQFF.